The clone carrying this TCR beta chain appeared a few times. Its specificity is not known. Original analysis: After removing out-of-frame reads, around 2,100,000 distinct TCRbeta sequences remained. Some clones are missing from TCRdb's copy, which holds only in-frame ones; the method was immunoSEQ multiplex PCR. The V and J calls and clone size were taken over from that table, and D and trimming were inferred from the DNA. Seen here are about 53,000 clones, roughly 81% observed once, and the top ten hold 0.8% to 1.2%. Single viable CD3+CD4+CD8-CD45RO+ cells were sorted as the memory CD4+ T cells. The sample originates from a study of memory CD4+ T cells and cytomegalovirus serostatus. Trimming cost V 2 bases and J 0 bases, with 13 bases left between them. The CDR3 runs to 17 residues. The germline V gene has CDR1 KGHSH and CDR2 LQKENI. Notes on the study in general: 67 of 164 known CMV-associated TCRbeta sequences appeared in CD4+ memory.

The source is an adult in good health and CMV-seronegative. This chain uses TRBV18 with TRBJ1-4; no clear D. Sequencing used memory CD4+ T cells from blood. CDR3 DNA: TGTGCCAGCTCACCAATGGCAGGCCTAGCAACTAATGAAAAACTGTTTTTT. Protein product: CASSPMAGLATNEKLFF.